Following are 32 T cell receptor beta chains from one sample sequenced in a study of OX40 agonist ivuxolimab in advanced cancers. Assay: immunoSEQ multiplex PCR; the TCRdb copy retains only in-frame clones and omits some. The profile covers about 64,000 clones, with roughly 85% appearing a single time and about 0.75% taken by the ten largest. Sample: CD4+ or CD8+ T cells sorted from blood, taken in a trial of the OX40 agonist ivuxolimab. The receptor set was obtained from an adult with an advanced solid tumor such as melanoma, head and neck, liver or kidney cancer.

The rearrangement links TRBV5-1 to TRBJ2-1; 12 bases are a match to TRBD2. The junction had 4 bases not matched to a gene; V was cut back by 2 bases and J by 4 bases. The CDR3 totals 16 residues. Germline loops: CDR1 SGHRS, CDR2 YFSETQ. CDR3 in amino acids: CASSLTGLAGYNEQFF. The CDR3 DNA reads TGCGCCAGCAGCTTAACTGGACTAGCGGGGTACAATGAGCAGTTCTTC.

The chain has TRBV7-3 and TRBJ1-1; 10 positions match TRBD1. There are 15 residues in the CDR3. Germline-derived CDR1 and CDR2 are SGHTA and FQGTGA. V lost 5 bases and J lost 1; bases outside the gene matches: 4. Here the CDR3 reads CASSPGTGANTEAFF. The DNA for the CDR3 is TGTGCCAGCAGCCCAGGGACAGGGGCGAACACTGAAGCTTTCTTT. Full variable domain (missing parts from reference TRBV7-3 and TRBJ1-1): GAGVSQTPSNKVTEKGKYVELRCDPISGHTALYWYRQSLGQGPEFLIYFQGTGAADDSGLPNDRFFAVRPEGSVSTLKIQRTERGDSAVYLCASSPGTGANTEAFFGQGTRLTVV.

This clone showed up just once. J is TRBJ1-3 and V is TRBV28; D not certain. Trimming removed 4 bases from V and 0 bases from J, with 7 bases in between. The CDR3 has 14 residues. Germline CDR1 reads MDHEN; CDR2 reads SYDVKM. The CDR3 sequence: CASSSGSSGNTIYF. CDR3 DNA: TGTGCCAGCAGTTCGGGATCCTCTGGAAACACCATATATTTT.

The V call is TRBV21-1, the J call TRBJ2-7; TRBD1 was called by the table and not checked on the DNA. TRBV21-1 represents a pseudogene. The CDR3 consists of 13 residues. In DNA, the CDR3 is TGTGCCAGCAGCAAAAACAAGTTCTACGAGCAGTACTTC. Its translation is CASSKNKFYEQYF.

As to this clone: The sample contains more than one DNA sequence encoding this CDR3. V gene TRBV25-1 combines with J gene TRBJ2-3; no clear D gene. V lost 5 bases to trimming and J lost 2 bases, with 14 bases between them. The CDR3 contains 15 residues. The germline V gene encodes CDR1 MGHDK and CDR2 SYGVNS. The CDR3 protein is CASSTQTAHTDTQYF. As DNA, the CDR3 is TGTGCCAGCAGTACCCAGACGGCCCACACAGATACGCAGTATTTT.

On this clone itself: The identical CDR3 is also encoded by other nucleotide sequences in the sample. V is TRBV5-1 and J is TRBJ2-1; D possibly corresponds to TRBD1 (6 bases). CDR1 and CDR2 (germline): SGHRS, YFSETQ. CDR3 size: 15 residues. Trimming left V 1 base short and J 0 bases short, with 8 bases between. This chain's CDR3 is CASSLTGTSYNEQFF. CDR3 nucleotide sequence: TGCGCCAGCAGCTTGACAGGGACCTCCTACAATGAGCAGTTCTTC. The complete variable domain, with remaining parts taken from reference TRBV5-1 and TRBJ2-1, reads KAGVTQTPRYLIKTRGQQVTLSCSPISGHRSVSWYQQTPGQGLQFLFEYFSETQRNKGNFPGRFSGRQFSNSRSEMNVSTLELGDSALYLCASSLTGTSYNEQFFGPGTRLTVL.

With regard to this clone: Other DNA sequences in the same sample also yield this CDR3. V usage is TRBV5-1 and J usage is TRBJ1-3; D is ambiguous. The CDR3 runs 14 residues. With 0 bases removed from V and 0 bases from J, the gap between germline ends came to 4 bases. Germline V lookup: CDR1 SGHRS, CDR2 YFSETQ. CDR3 bases: TGCGCCAGCAGCTTGGGTGGCTCTGGAAACACCATATATTTT. Its translation is CASSLGGSGNTIYF.

The V call is TRBV7-2, the J call TRBJ2-5; maybe TRBD1 (6 bases). The CDR3 length is 15 residues. Trimming shortened V by 2 bases and J by 3 bases, and 13 bases separated the two germline ends. CDR1 and CDR2 from the germline V gene are SGHTA and FQGNSA. The CDR3 region is CASSLRGSREETQYF. As DNA, the CDR3 is TGTGCCAGCAGCTTAAGGGGGTCGCGGGAAGAGACCCAGTACTTC.

This clone was observed a handful of times. The chain links TRBV19 to TRBJ2-5; D is unclear. The CDR3 runs to 14 residues. The germline V gene encodes CDR1 LNHDA and CDR2 SQIVND (reference sequence). The V end lost 4 bases, the J end lost 2 bases, and 11 bases lay between the germline ends. The CDR3 region is CASSNGGGQETQYF. CDR3 in DNA: TGTGCCAGTAGTAATGGCGGCGGACAAGAGACCCAGTACTTC.

The chain carries TRBV6-1 and TRBJ1-4; tentatively, D is TRBD1 (5 bases). The CDR3 consists of 13 residues. Germline CDR1 is MNHNS and CDR2 is SASEGT. V was cut by 8 bases and J by 4 bases, with 11 bases left in between. CDR3 protein: CASRRDRNEKLFF. Written as DNA, the CDR3 is TGTGCCAGCCGGCGGGACCGTAATGAAAAACTGTTTTTT.

This clone was observed a single time. The V and J genes are TRBV10-3 and TRBJ1-1; D may be TRBD1 (5 bases). Germline lookup yields CDR1 ENHRY and CDR2 SYGVKD. V lost 10 bases to trimming and J lost 4 bases, with 10 bases between them. The CDR3 sequence is 11 residues long. CDR3 protein: CATLRGTEAFF. CDR3 in DNA: TGTGCCACCCTTAGGGGCACTGAAGCTTTCTTT.

The chain has TRBV5-1 and TRBJ2-7, with D possibly being TRBD1 (5 bases). The ends were cut back, 3 bases at V and 0 bases at J, with 13 bases in the middle. The CDR3 has 15 amino acids. In germline, CDR1 is SGHRS, CDR2 YFSETQ. CDR3 sequence reads: CASSYGAYSSYEQYF. CDR3 in DNA: TGCGCCAGCAGCTATGGGGCTTACAGCTCCTACGAGCAGTACTTC.

The rearrangement uses TRBV14 and TRBJ2-3; tentatively, D is TRBD2 (5 bases). Trimming took off 4 bases at V and 3 bases at J, with 8 bases between the two ends. From germline, CDR1 is SGHDN and CDR2 FVKESK. The CDR3 is 13 amino acids. CDR3: CASSRRETDTQYF. The DNA of the CDR3 is TGTGCCAGCAGCCGAAGGGAGACAGATACGCAGTATTTT.

The chain is built from TRBV15 and TRBJ1-5; the D is unclear. V lost 3 bases, J lost 0 bases, and 12 bases lay in between. The CDR3 covers 16 residues. Germline lookup yields CDR1 LNHNV and CDR2 YYDKDF (reference sequence). CDR3 bases: TGTGCCACCAGCAGGTCTACCCACGCTAGCAATCAGCCCCAGCATTTT. Its translation: CATSRSTHASNQPQHF.

The chain carries TRBV28 and TRBJ2-3; 8 positions agree with TRBD2. Unmatched junction bases numbered 6, after V lost 2 bases and J lost 5 bases. This CDR3 comprises 15 residues. Germline V gene lookup returns CDR1 MDHEN and CDR2 SYDVKM. The CDR3 DNA is TGTGCCAGCAGTTTACTCGGGGCGGGGGGAGATACGCAGTATTTT. This gives the protein CASSLLGAGGDTQYF.

This clone has a handful of counts. The chain couples TRBV21-1 to TRBJ1-5. TRBV21-1 is noted as a pseudogene. This CDR3 comprises 15 residues. The CDR3 nucleotides are TGTGCCAGCAGACCCGGACGGAAAAGCAATCAGCCCCAGCATTTT. It translates to CASRPGRKSNQPQHF.

V and J are TRBV2 and TRBJ1-4, with D tentatively TRBD1 (5 bases). CDR3 length equals 16 residues. Trimming took 5 bases from V and 5 from J, leaving 18 bases between them. The germline V gene encodes CDR1 SNHLY and CDR2 FYNNEI. CDR3 in amino acids: CASSFQGLSGNEKLFF. The CDR3 coding sequence is TGTGCCAGCAGTTTTCAGGGCTTATCAGGGAATGAAAAACTGTTTTTT.

The rearrangement uses TRBV11-2 and TRBJ1-2; TRBD1 aligns across 7 bases. In germline, CDR1 is SGHAT, CDR2 FQNNGV. Losses at the gene ends were 4 bases for V and 4 bases for J; bases not matched to a gene: 6. The CDR3 length is 14 residues. The CDR3 spells CASSSQGSGYGYTF. The CDR3 coding sequence is TGTGCCAGCAGCTCACAGGGGTCGGGCTATGGCTACACCTTC.

The chain recombines TRBV19 with TRBJ1-2, with TRBD1 matching 11 bases. This CDR3 has 15 amino acids. Germline loops: CDR1 LNHDA, CDR2 SQIVND (reference sequence). V dropped 3 bases and J dropped 4; count of bases not matched to a gene: 4. CDR3: CASSIAGTGGYGYTF. CDR3 DNA sequence: TGTGCCAGTAGTATCGCCGGGACAGGGGGCTATGGCTACACCTTC.

This chain connects TRBV30 to TRBJ1-5, with D tentatively TRBD1 (5 bases). Germline CDR1 is GTSNPN and CDR2 is SVGIG (reference sequence). V was pared by 0 bases and J by 10 bases, with 16 bases between. This CDR3 is 14 amino acids long. The CDR3 region has the DNA TGTGCCTGGAGTGTGGGGAGGGACGGTCAACCCCAGCATTTT. Translation: CAWSVGRDGQPQHF.

The rearrangement joins TRBV20-1 to TRBJ2-3; 8 bases are a match to TRBD1. The V and J ends lost 8 bases and 5 bases, in that order; junction bases with no gene match: 3. The CDR3 is 11 amino acids. Germline V gene lookup returns CDR1 DFQATT and CDR2 SNEGSKA (reference sequence). The CDR3, as DNA: TGCAGTATAACAGGGGGAGATACGCAGTATTTT. It codes for CSITGGDTQYF.

The chain uses TRBV18 and TRBJ2-3; weak D call: TRBD2 (6 bases). V gave up 3 bases and J gave up 1 base, with 11 bases separating them. This CDR3 is built from 15 residues. CDR1 KGHSH and CDR2 LQKENI come from the germline V gene. As DNA, the CDR3 is TGTGCCAGCTCACCCGCGGGGCCACGCACAGATACGCAGTATTTT. Protein: CASSPAGPRTDTQYF. The complete variable domain, with remaining parts taken from reference TRBV18 and TRBJ2-3, reads NAGVMQNPRHLVRRRGQEARLRCSPMKGHSHVYWYRQLPEEGLKFMVYLQKENIIDESGMPKERFSAEFPKEGPSILRIQQVVRGDSAAYFCASSPAGPRTDTQYFGPGTRLTVL.

The rearrangement links TRBV27 to TRBJ1-2; D perhaps matches TRBD1 (6 bases). This CDR3 is built from 14 residues. Germline lookup yields CDR1 MNHEY and CDR2 SMNVEV (reference sequence). V lost 5 bases, J lost 0 bases, and 10 bases lay in between. The CDR3 loop reads CASSLWTANYGYTF. The CDR3 DNA is TGTGCCAGCAGTCTATGGACAGCTAACTATGGCTACACCTTC.

This chain uses TRBV11-2 with TRBJ2-7, with a possible D match to TRBD1 (6 bases). The germline CDR1 and CDR2 sequences are SGHAT and FQNNGV. CDR3 length: 15 residues. V was shortened by 3 bases and J by 4 bases, with 16 bases between the two germline ends. The CDR3 here is CASSFAGTFVYEQYF. CDR3 DNA: TGTGCCAGCAGCTTTGCCGGGACATTCGTTTACGAGCAGTACTTC.

This clone was counted once. One junction end disagrees with the germline gene, perhaps due to a read error. The chain is built from TRBV7-6 and TRBJ1-5, with D possibly being TRBD1 (5 bases). CDR3 length: 13 amino acids. Looked up from germline, CDR1 is SGHVS and CDR2 is FNYEAQ. The CDR3 here is CANSLGHNQPQHF. The CDR3 DNA follows: TGTGCCAACAGCCTCGGACACAATCAGCCCCAGCATTTT. The full variable domain, its missing parts supplied by reference TRBV7-6 and TRBJ1-5, is GAGVSQSPRYKVTKRGQDVALRCDPISGHVSLYWYRQALGQGPEFLTYFNYEAQQDKSGLPNDRFSAERPEGSISTLTIQRTEQRDSAMYRCANSLGHNQPQHFGDGTRLSIL.

This clone was observed a few times. The chain carries TRBV29-1 and TRBJ1-2; D unclear. Germline V gives CDR1 SQVTM, CDR2 ANQGSEA. Trimming removed 8 bases from V and 7 bases from J, with 14 bases in between. The CDR3 contains 11 residues. CDR3: CSTPFGLGYTF. The DNA of the CDR3 is TGCAGCACTCCCTTCGGGCTTGGCTACACCTTC. The full variable domain, in which reference TRBV29-1 and TRBJ1-2 provide the parts outside the CDR3, is SAVISQKPSRDICQRGTSLTIQCQVDSQVTMMFWYRQQPGQSLTLIATANQGSEATYESGFVIDKFPISRPNLTFSTLTVSNMSPEDSSIYLCSTPFGLGYTFGSGTRLTVV.

This clone showed up just once. This rearrangement joins TRBV6-6 to TRBJ2-7; 12 bases are a match to TRBD1. In germline, CDR1 is MNHNY, CDR2 SVGAGI (reference sequence). This CDR3 has 15 residues. The V segment lost 5 bases and the J segment 5 bases; nucleotides outside the gene matches: 7. Here the CDR3 reads CASSPPGQGAHEQYF. DNA of the CDR3: TGTGCCAGCAGTCCGCCGGGACAGGGGGCCCACGAGCAGTACTTC.

This clone was detected only once. The chain carries TRBV5-1 and TRBJ2-7; possibly TRBD1 or TRBD2 for D (6 bases each). The CDR3 is 17 amino acids. Germline V gives CDR1 SGHRS, CDR2 YFSETQ. V lost 5 bases, J lost 5 bases, and 26 bases lay in between. The CDR3 DNA reads TGCGCCAGCAGGTCAGGGGACGGGGACTGGGGAGTGGACGAGCAGTACTTC. Translation gives CASRSGDGDWGVDEQYF.

Only a few counts were recorded for this clone. The rearrangement links TRBV18 to TRBJ1-1; D not resolved. Trimming took off 2 bases at V and 0 bases at J, with 7 bases between the two ends. The CDR3 loop spans 14 amino acids. Germline CDR1 is KGHSH and CDR2 is LQKENI. The CDR3, as DNA: TGTGCCAGCTCACCAAATTACGTGAACACTGAAGCTTTCTTT. Amino acid sequence: CASSPNYVNTEAFF. Using reference TRBV18 and TRBJ1-1 for the parts outside the CDR3, the full variable domain is NAGVMQNPRHLVRRRGQEARLRCSPMKGHSHVYWYRQLPEEGLKFMVYLQKENIIDESGMPKERFSAEFPKEGPSILRIQQVVRGDSAAYFCASSPNYVNTEAFFGQGTRLTVV.

V gene TRBV4-1 combines with J gene TRBJ2-7; 8 positions agree with TRBD2. The CDR3 consists of 16 residues. V lost 0 bases to trimming and J lost 2 bases; unmatched junction nucleotides: 6. CDR1 and CDR2 (germline): MGHRA, YSYEKL. The CDR3 loop is CASSQDFPGGTYEQYF. In DNA form, the CDR3 reads TGCGCCAGCAGCCAAGATTTTCCGGGAGGGACCTACGAGCAGTACTTC.

The genes are TRBV10-3 and TRBJ2-2, with D unclear. The germline gives CDR1 ENHRY, CDR2 SYGVKD. The CDR3 length is 13 residues. The germline V and J ends were trimmed by 2 bases and 7 bases, with 8 bases remaining between them. CDR3 nucleotide sequence: TGTGCCATCAGTGAGACGGCCAACGGGGAGCTGTTTTTT. It is translated as CAISETANGELFF.

The chain joins TRBV7-2 to TRBJ2-1; D possibly uses TRBD1 or TRBD2 (6 bases each). Deletions cut 5 bases from V and 0 bases from J, with 11 bases between. Germline V gene data show CDR1 as SGHTA and CDR2 as FQGNSA. This CDR3 is 15 amino acids long. Here the CDR3 reads CASSKGGSSYNEQFF. DNA of the CDR3: TGTGCCAGCAGCAAGGGGGGTAGCTCCTACAATGAGCAGTTCTTC.